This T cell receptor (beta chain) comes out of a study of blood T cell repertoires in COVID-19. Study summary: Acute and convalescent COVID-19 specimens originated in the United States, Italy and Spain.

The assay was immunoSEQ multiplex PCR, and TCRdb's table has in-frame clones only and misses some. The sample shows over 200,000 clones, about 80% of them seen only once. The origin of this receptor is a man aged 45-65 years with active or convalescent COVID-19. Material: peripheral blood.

The CDR3 region has the DNA TGTGCCAGCAGTGAAGCGCGAAGAGGTGAGCAGTTCTTC. The encoded protein is CASSEARRGEQFF. The V and J genes are TRBV2 and TRBJ2-1; D not certain. The V gene lost 0 bases and the J gene lost 9 bases, with 9 bases spanning the gap. The germline V gene has CDR1 SNHLY and CDR2 FYNNEI. The CDR3 sequence is 13 residues long.